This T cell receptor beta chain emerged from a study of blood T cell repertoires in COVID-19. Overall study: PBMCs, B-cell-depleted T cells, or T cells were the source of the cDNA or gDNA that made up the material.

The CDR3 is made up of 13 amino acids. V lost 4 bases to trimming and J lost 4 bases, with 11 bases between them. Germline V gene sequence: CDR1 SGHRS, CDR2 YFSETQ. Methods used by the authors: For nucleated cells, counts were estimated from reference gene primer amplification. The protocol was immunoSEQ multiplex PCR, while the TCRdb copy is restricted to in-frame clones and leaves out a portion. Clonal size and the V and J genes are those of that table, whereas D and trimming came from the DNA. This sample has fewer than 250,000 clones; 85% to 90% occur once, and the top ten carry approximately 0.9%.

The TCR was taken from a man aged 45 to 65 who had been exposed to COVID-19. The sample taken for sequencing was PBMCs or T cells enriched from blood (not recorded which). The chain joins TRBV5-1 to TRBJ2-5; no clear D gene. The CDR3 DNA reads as TGCGCCAGCAGCAGGAGATTGCGAGAGACCCAGTACTTC. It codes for CASSRRLRETQYF.